Listed below are T cell receptor beta chains from one sample, sequenced in a study of sequential checkpoint blockade in melanoma. Profiled with immunoSEQ multiplex PCR; TCRdb holds only in-frame clones, not every one. Of 2,000 to 2,500 clones in the sample, approximately 61% are singletons; the top ten hold approximately 15%. Sequenced here: CD8+ T cells sorted from blood (inferred from file names), sampled from a patient given nivolumab and ipilimumab in sequence. The receptor set was obtained from a human patient with melanoma. Some clones in this sample may be carry-over from other donors' samples. Both conserved end residues are part of each CDR3. The order of the fields is V gene, clone size, J gene, D gene, CDR3 DNA, CDR3 protein. D genes are given only for firm matches. Clone size is shown for a subset of rows, as once, few, many or a class of expanded clone.

TRBV7-8,once,TRBJ1-5,-,TGTGCCAGCAGCTTTGGGGGGGACCCCCGCAATCAGCCCCAGCATTTT,CASSFGGDPRNQPQHF
TRBV7-6,-,TRBJ2-7,TRBD2,TGTGCCAGCAGCCTTTCCGAGACTAGCGGGGGAGTCTTC,CASSLSETSGGVF
TRBV6-1,-,TRBJ2-2,TRBD1,TGTGCCACAGGGACAGGGGATGGCACCGGGGAGCTGTTTTTT,CATGTGDGTGELFF
TRBV7-9,-,TRBJ2-7,TRBD1,TGTGCCAGCAGCTCCCGGGACAGCTCCTACGAGCAGTACTTC,CASSSRDSSYEQYF
TRBV5-1,-,TRBJ2-7,-,TGCGCCAGCAGCTCGACAGGAGCGGCGTCCGAGCAGTACTTC,CASSSTGAASEQYF
TRBV5-4,-,TRBJ2-7,-,TGTGCCAGCAGCTTCGGTCCCTACGAGCAGTACTTC,CASSFGPYEQYF
TRBV30,-,TRBJ2-7,TRBD2,TGTGCCTGGGGAACTTATAGCGGGGGGGCCCCCTACGAGCAGTACTTC,CAWGTYSGGAPYEQYF
TRBV27,-,TRBJ2-3,-,TGTGCCAGCAGTTTGGGGCCCCTTTCCACAGATACGCAGTATTTT,CASSLGPLSTDTQYF
TRBV7-8,few,TRBJ2-7,TRBD2,TGTGCCAGCAGCTTAGAAGCGGGGCTCTCCTACGAGCAGTACTTC,CASSLEAGLSYEQYF
TRBV2,-,TRBJ1-3,-,TGTGCCAGCAGTATTGACAGAAACACCATATATTTT,CASSIDRNTIYF
TRBV7-9,-,TRBJ2-7,-,TGTGCCAGCAGCCCGGGGTACGAGCAGTACTTC,CASSPGYEQYF
TRBV29-1,-,TRBJ2-6,TRBD1,TGCAGCGTTGCCGGACAGGGGAGCTCTGGGGCCAACGTCCTGACTTTC,CSVAGQGSSGANVLTF
TRBV19,-,TRBJ2-2,-,TGTGCCAGTAGTACCGTGAACACCGGGGAGCTGTTTTTT,CASSTVNTGELFF
TRBV4-1,-,TRBJ1-1,-,TGCGCCAGCAGCCAAGACCTCACTGAAGCTTTCTTT,CASSQDLTEAFF
TRBV27,-,TRBJ2-7,-,TGTGCCAGCAGTTTGCAGGGGCCCTACGAGCAGTACTTC,CASSLQGPYEQYF
TRBV29-1,-,TRBJ2-3,TRBD2,TGCAGCGCCGAAGCGGGGGCGGTCGCAGATACGCAGTATTTT,CSAEAGAVADTQYF
TRBV7-9,few,TRBJ2-7,-,TGTGCCAGCAGCTTAGTTGGGGCAGGGCACTACGAGCAGTACTTC,CASSLVGAGHYEQYF
TRBV2,-,TRBJ2-7,-,TGTGCCAGCAGTGAAGGGACAGCCTACGAGCAGTACTTC,CASSEGTAYEQYF
TRBV11-3,-,TRBJ2-7,TRBD2,TGTGCCAGAAGTGGGAGGGGCGCGTACGAGCAGTACTTC,CARSGRGAYEQYF
TRBV6-1,-,TRBJ1-3,-,TGTGCCAGCAGTGAAGTGAAGGGACAAGGAAGGGACTATTTCCGAAACACCATATATTTT,CASSEVKGQGRDYFRNTIYF
TRBV23-1,-,TRBJ1-5,-,TGCGCCAGCAGTCAATCACAGAAGGATCAGCCCCAGCATTTT,CASSQSQKDQPQHF
TRBV4-3,medium-sized,TRBJ2-6,TRBD1,TGCGCCAGCAGCCAAGGCGTGGGGACAGGGGGAAGCTCTGGGGCCAACGTCCTGACTTTC,CASSQGVGTGGSSGANVLTF
TRBV30,-,TRBJ2-7,TRBD1,TGTGCCTGGAGTGTAGGGACAGGGGCAGGCTACGAGCAGTACTTC,CAWSVGTGAGYEQYF
TRBV30,-,TRBJ2-7,-,TGTGCCTGGAGTGTAAGGGTCCGGGGTCTAGTCCACGAGCAGTACTTC,CAWSVRVRGLVHEQYF
TRBV7-2,-,TRBJ2-3,TRBD2,TGTGCCAGCAGCAACGGACTAGCGGGGGGAGATACGCAGTATTTT,CASSNGLAGGDTQYF
TRBV5-8,-,TRBJ1-2,-,TGTGCCAGCACCGTGGGCTTACGTGGCTACACCTTC,CASTVGLRGYTF
TRBV11-2,-,TRBJ1-2,-,TGTGCCAGCAGCGGTCTCGGGGATGGCTACACCTTC,CASSGLGDGYTF
TRBV27,once,TRBJ1-1,-,TGTGCCAGCAGTCTAGGGAGGGTGAACACTGAAGCTTTCTTT,CASSLGRVNTEAFF
TRBV4-3,-,TRBJ1-3,-,TGCGCCAGCAGCCCAGAGGTCCTTTCAGGCCCTGGAAACACCATATATTTT,CASSPEVLSGPGNTIYF
TRBV5-5,-,TRBJ2-7,-,TGTGCCAGCAGCTTTGATCTGGCATCCGCCCTCTCCTACGAGCAGTACTTC,CASSFDLASALSYEQYF
TRBV7-6,many,TRBJ1-1,-,TGTGCCAGCAGCCGCCCTACGCAGGGTGAAGCTTTCTTT,CASSRPTQGEAFF
TRBV7-6,-,TRBJ2-3,TRBD2,TGTGCCAGCAGCCAAGCGGGGGGGTGGGATACGCAGTATTTT,CASSQAGGWDTQYF
TRBV5-4,few,TRBJ2-6,-,TGTGCCAGCCACTCTGGGGCCAACGTCCTGACTTTC,CASHSGANVLTF
TRBV4-1,once,TRBJ1-3,TRBD1,TGCGCCAGCAGCCAGGGACAGGGGGCTGGAAACACCATATATTTT,CASSQGQGAGNTIYF
TRBV5-6,few,TRBJ2-7,-,TGTGCCAGCAGTACAGGGAATGGGTACGAGCAGTACTTC,CASSTGNGYEQYF
TRBV30,-,TRBJ1-5,TRBD1,TGTGCCTGGAAGAGTGGACAGGGTGACTCAGGGCCCCAGCATTTT,CAWKSGQGDSGPQHF
TRBV14,-,TRBJ2-7,-,TGTGCCAGCAGCCAAGATCTAGGATACGAGCAGTACTTC,CASSQDLGYEQYF
TRBV7-9,-,TRBJ2-7,-,TGTGCCAGCAGCACCAACTCCGAGCAGTACTTC,CASSTNSEQYF
TRBV6-8,few,TRBJ2-7,-,TGTGCCAGCAGAATGCAGGGGGGCCTAGCCTACGAGCAGTACTTC,CASRMQGGLAYEQYF
TRBV18,-,TRBJ1-1,-,TGTGCCAGCTCATTAGTCGTCCGGGGGAACACTGAAGCTTTCTTT,CASSLVVRGNTEAFF
TRBV30,-,TRBJ2-5,-,TGTGCCTGTGAGAGGACAGATGTTTCCGGGCAGTACTTC,CACERTDVSGQYF
TRBV9,-,TRBJ2-1,-,TGTGCCAGCAGCTCAGCGGACAGACAGTTCTTC,CASSSADRQFF
TRBV6-5,few,TRBJ2-7,-,TGTGCCAGCAGTGAGGGAGGGGGTCCCTACGAGCAGTACTTC,CASSEGGGPYEQYF
TRBV9,once,TRBJ1-3,-,TGTGCCAGCAGCGTAGGGGGGGCTGGAAACACCATATATTTT,CASSVGGAGNTIYF
TRBV7-3,-,TRBJ1-2,TRBD1,TGTGCCAGCAGCCCTCAGGGGGGACAGGGGTATGAGGGCTACACCTTC,CASSPQGGQGYEGYTF
TRBV10-2,-,TRBJ1-2,-,TGCGCCAGCAGTGGTAGGGGCGTGGTATCCTATGGCTACACCTTC,CASSGRGVVSYGYTF
TRBV19,-,TRBJ2-7,-,TGTGCCAGTAGTTTAGGACTTTTCTACGAGCAGTACTTC,CASSLGLFYEQYF
TRBV11-2,-,TRBJ1-5,-,TGTGCCAGCAGCCCACAGGGCTATAGCAATCAGCCCCAGCATTTT,CASSPQGYSNQPQHF
TRBV19,-,TRBJ1-1,TRBD1,TGTGCCAGTAGTACGGCAGGGGGCTTCGAGGAAGCTTTCTTT,CASSTAGGFEEAFF
TRBV7-2,once,TRBJ2-7,-,TGTGCCAGCAGCCTTAGACAGGATTCCTACGAGCAGTACTTC,CASSLRQDSYEQYF
TRBV6-1,-,TRBJ1-6,-,TGTGCCAGCAGTGAGGGACAAGACCAGTCACCCCTCCACTTT,CASSEGQDQSPLHF
TRBV7-9,-,TRBJ1-3,-,TGTGCCAGCAGCCCAAAAGAGGACTCTGGAAACACCATATATTTT,CASSPKEDSGNTIYF
TRBV18,-,TRBJ2-1,-,TGTGCCAGCTCACCGTGGGGCAAGGAAATCGGCAATGAGCAGTTCTTC,CASSPWGKEIGNEQFF
TRBV7-9,-,TRBJ1-1,TRBD1,TGTGCCAGCAGCCTCGGACAGGCCCAAGCTTTCTTT,CASSLGQAQAFF
TRBV5-5,-,TRBJ2-7,-,TGTGCCAGCAGCTTGGAGGGGGGGACAACCTACGAGCAGTACTTC,CASSLEGGTTYEQYF
TRBV9,-,TRBJ2-3,TRBD2,TGTGCCAGCAGCGTTCTAGCGGGGCCCACAGATACGCAGTATTTT,CASSVLAGPTDTQYF
TRBV28,-,TRBJ2-5,TRBD2,TGTGCCAGCAGTTTTACTCTCTCGACTAGCGGAGTGGGGAAAGAGACCCAGTACTTC,CASSFTLSTSGVGKETQYF
TRBV7-6,-,TRBJ1-1,TRBD1,TGTGCCAGCAGGCCGACACCCGCGACAGGGACGAACACTGAAGCTTTCTTT,CASRPTPATGTNTEAFF